Below are 13 T cell receptor beta chains sequenced from a single sample in a study of regulatory T cells in long-lasting Graves disease. Time point meaning: persistent/refractory GD, antithyroid drugs over 5 years with positive TRAb. Researchers made the TCR library from RNA that was extracted from PBMCs. Arm-PCR of CDR3 regions with iRepertoire HTBI primers generated TCR beta libraries. TCRdb recomputed calls from the multiplex PCR reads with MiXCR, one row per CDR3 protein. The sample has a few hundred thousand distinct CDR3 sequences; roughly a fifth are singletons. The input for sequencing was peripheral blood mononuclear cells (PBMCs), taken when the disease was refractory, from a patient treated with antithyroid drugs. The receptors stem from a female donor with Graves disease.

This clonotype has a handful of counts. The CDR3 DNA reads as TGCAGTGCTAGAGATCCCTTTACAGGAGTGAGCACTAACACTGAAGCTTTCTTT. It translates to CSARDPFTGVSTNTEAFF. The chain links TRBV20-1 to TRBJ1-1, with D possibly TRBD1 on 5 matching bases. The ends were cut back, 0 bases at V and 2 bases at J, with 22 bases in the middle. CDR3 length equals 18 residues. In germline, CDR1 is DFQATT, CDR2 SNEGSKA (reference sequence).

This clonotype was counted ten times or more. The chain employs TRBV27 and TRBJ1-1; D is unclear. This CDR3 has 14 amino acids. Germline loops: CDR1 MNHEY, CDR2 SMNVEV (reference sequence). The V gene lost 3 bases and the J gene lost 0 bases, with 8 bases spanning the gap. Here the CDR3 DNA reads TGTGCCAGCAGTTTTCGGGCCCTGAACACTGAAGCTTTCTTT. Protein sequence: CASSFRALNTEAFF.

In nucleotides, the CDR3 is TGTGCCAGCTCACCACCTTCAGGGGATACCTACGAGCAGTACTTC. Its protein is CASSPPSGDTYEQYF. The chain uses TRBV18 and TRBJ2-7; D perhaps matches TRBD1 (6 bases). V was pared by 0 bases and J by 2 bases, with 11 bases between. CDR1 and CDR2 (germline): KGHSH, LQKENI. The CDR3 consists of 15 residues.

This clonotype was seen at least ten times. This chain uses TRBV27 with TRBJ1-1, with D possibly TRBD1 on 6 matching bases. CDR3 length: 14 residues. Deletions cut 6 bases from V and 1 base from J, with 12 bases between. The germline CDR1 and CDR2 sequences are MNHEY and SMNVEV (reference sequence). The CDR3 sequence: CASSTSGANTEAFF. The CDR3 coding sequence is TGTGCCAGCAGCACCTCGGGGGCGAACACTGAAGCTTTCTTT.

This clonotype was counted a few times. The chain links TRBV25-1 to TRBJ1-1, with 8 bases fitting TRBD1. This CDR3 region has 15 residues. V gave up 4 bases and J gave up 0 bases; unmatched junction bases: 4. Germline-derived CDR1 and CDR2 are MGHDK and SYGVNS. CDR3 DNA sequence: TGTGCCAGCAGTGCCCGGACAGGGATGAACACTGAAGCTTTCTTT. Translated: CASSARTGMNTEAFF.

This clonotype was counted between two and nine times. V and J are TRBV7-3 and TRBJ1-4; TRBD1 is a possible D gene (5 bases). V shed 1 base and J shed 7 bases, with 7 bases lying between them. Germline V gene sequence: CDR1 SGHTA, CDR2 FQGTGA. The CDR3 is 13 residues long. The CDR3 sequence is CASSLNGGEKLFF. DNA for the CDR3: TGTGCCAGCAGCTTAAATGGGGGTGAAAAACTGTTTTTT.

The table lists this clonotype with a few counts. J is TRBJ1-3 and V is TRBV11-3; D call uncertain. Looked up from germline, CDR1 is SGHNT and CDR2 is YENEEA. V was shortened by 5 bases and J by 0 bases, with 14 bases between the two germline ends. The CDR3 contains 16 residues. The DNA of the CDR3 is TGTGCCAGCAGCCAATTTGGGAGCGGCTCTGGAAACACCATATATTTT. Translation: CASSQFGSGSGNTIYF.

The table lists this clonotype with many counts. The V and J genes are TRBV28 and TRBJ2-7; 8 bases agree with TRBD2. V lost 8 bases and J lost 5; bases outside the gene matches: 8. The CDR3 covers 13 residues. The V gene's germline CDR1 is MDHEN and CDR2 SYDVKM. The CDR3 protein is CASLRGVSHEQYF. CDR3 nucleotide sequence: TGTGCCAGCCTGCGGGGGGTTTCCCACGAGCAGTACTTC.

The chain recombines TRBV7-2 with TRBJ2-1, with 7 bases lining up with TRBD1. V shed 5 bases and J 3 bases; nucleotides not matched to a gene: 7. The CDR3 consists of 15 residues. The germline gives CDR1 SGHTA, CDR2 FQGNSA. CDR3 coding DNA: TGTGCCAGCAGCCCACGACAGGGTAGCTACAATGAGCAGTTCTTC. It specifies CASSPRQGSYNEQFF.

The chain employs TRBV28 and TRBJ2-1; D not resolved. CDR1 and CDR2 (germline): MDHEN, SYDVKM. Trimming removed 7 bases at V and 6 bases at J, with 13 bases between. CDR3 length equals 13 residues. The CDR3 protein is CASNRPPSNEQFF. The CDR3 bases are TGTGCCAGCAACAGACCCCCATCCAATGAGCAGTTCTTC.

This clonotype was seen only a few times. This rearrangement joins TRBV9 to TRBJ2-5; 7 bases line up with TRBD2. The CDR3 has 14 residues. V lost 2 bases to trimming and J lost 5 bases; unmatched junction nucleotides: 6. Germline V lookup: CDR1 SGDLS, CDR2 YYNGEE. Written as DNA, the CDR3 is TGTGCCAGCAGCGTGACTAGCACGGGGGAGACCCAGTACTTC. Its translation is CASSVTSTGETQYF.

This clonotype was observed a few times. J is TRBJ2-1 and V is TRBV3-1; TRBD2 matches 8 bases. Germline CDR1 is LGHDT and CDR2 is YNNKEL (reference sequence). J was trimmed by 8 bases and V by 3 bases; bases with no gene match: 12. The CDR3 covers 16 residues. The CDR3 coding sequence is TGTGCCAGCAGCCAGGCCCACAGCGGGAGAACTCATGAGCAGTTCTTC. Protein sequence: CASSQAHSGRTHEQFF.

This clonotype was counted a single time. The chain combines TRBV30 with TRBJ1-4; no firm D call. CDR1 is GTSNPN, CDR2 SVGIG, per germline (reference sequence). The CDR3 covers 13 residues. Trimming removed 0 bases from V and 5 bases from J, with 7 bases in between. CDR3 coding DNA: TGTGCCTGGAGTGTCGGGCAGAATGAAAAACTGTTTTTT. Encoded protein: CAWSVGQNEKLFF.